The source of this T cell receptor (beta chain) is a study of blood T cell repertoires in COVID-19. Trimming removed 1 base at V and 2 bases at J, with 9 bases between. Germline V gene sequence: CDR1 MGHRA, CDR2 YSYEKL. This CDR3 is 15 amino acids long. Sequenced by immunoSEQ multiplex PCR; TCRdb stores in-frame clones only, minus some. Of more than 350,000 clones listed, about 86% are singletons. This TCR derives from a woman between 45 and 65 years old who had recovered from COVID-19. The specimen sequenced was PBMCs or T cells enriched from blood (not recorded which). The genes are TRBV4-1 and TRBJ2-1; D is possibly TRBD1 (6 bases). The CDR3 reads CASSQAGTTYNEQFF. The CDR3 DNA follows: TGCGCCAGCAGCCAAGCCGGGACAACCTACAATGAGCAGTTCTTC.